Presented here are 20 T cell receptor beta chains from one specimen sequenced in a study of blood T cells in healthy people across ages. A second roughly 6 to 12 cycle PCR used barcoded and J-beta primers. TCRdb reprocessed the 5' RACE reads via MiXCR and lists one record per CDR3 protein. The sample comprises over 1,300,000 distinct CDR3 sequences, almost 60% of which are singletons, and over 5% rests with the top ten. Specimen: blood. The origin of the receptors is a man between 18 and 35 years old in good health.

This clonotype was detected a few times. The genes are TRBV10-3 and TRBJ2-3, with D possibly matching TRBD2 (5 bases). Germline CDR1 reads ENHRY; CDR2 reads SYGVKD. V was pared by 8 bases and J by 3 bases, with 21 bases between. The CDR3 is 16 amino acids. In DNA form, the CDR3 reads TGTGCCATCGCAGTGTCCCCACGGACTTCTACAGATACGCAGTATTTT. This translates into CAIAVSPRTSTDTQYF.

The rearrangement uses TRBV5-1 and TRBJ2-4; D possibly corresponds to TRBD1 (5 bases). V dropped 0 bases and J dropped 4 bases, with 11 bases sitting between them. Germline values: CDR1 SGHRS, CDR2 YFSETQ. The length of the CDR3 is 15 residues. CDR3 residues: CASSLGRQRKNIQYF. The DNA for the CDR3 is TGCGCCAGCAGCTTGGGTAGACAGCGAAAAAACATTCAGTACTTC.

Details on this clonotype: An end of the junction does not agree with germline; a read error may underlie this. This sequence joins TRBV4-3 and TRBJ2-7, with D possibly TRBD2 on 6 matching bases. The CDR3 runs to 16 residues. The germline V gene encodes CDR1 LGHNA and CDR2 YSLEER. This CDR3 is CASSQDWLALTYEQYF. CDR3 in DNA: TGCGCCAGTAGCCAAGATTGGCTAGCGCTTACCTACGAGCAGTACTTC.

As regards this clonotype: At one of its ends the junction is not consistent with the germline gene, which may arise from a read error. The V gene is TRBV11-1, the J gene TRBJ2-1; 12 bases agree with TRBD2. The germline V gene has CDR1 SGHAT and CDR2 FQDESV (reference sequence). The CDR3 length is 21 residues. The CDR3 DNA is TGTGCCTGCAGCTCAACCCAGATTCTAGCGGGAGGGAGGGGGCCTTACAATGAGCAGTTCTTC. It specifies CACSSTQILAGGRGPYNEQFF. The full variable domain, its missing parts supplied by reference TRBV11-1 and TRBJ2-1, is EAEVAQSPRYKITEKSQAVAFWCDPISGHATLYWYRQILGQGPELLVQFQDESVVDDSQLPKDRFSAERLKGVDSTLKIQPAELGDSAMYLCACSSTQILAGGRGPYNEQFFGPGTRLTVL.

This clonotype was seen many times. The chain employs TRBV6-1 and TRBJ1-4, with a possible D match to TRBD1 (5 bases). The CDR3 has 11 residues. Germline V gene lookup returns CDR1 MNHNS and CDR2 SASEGT. V was trimmed by 3 bases and J by 14 bases, leaving 10 bases between them. The CDR3 loop reads CASSDYRLLFF. The DNA for the CDR3 is TGTGCCAGCAGTGACTACAGGCTGCTGTTTTTT.

The rearrangement joins TRBV7-2 to TRBJ2-4; 8 nucleotides line up with TRBD1. The J call may be faulty, since TRBJ2-5 better matches the DNA end. This CDR3 contains 13 residues. CDR1 and CDR2 from the germline V gene are SGHTA and FQGNSA. CDR3 residues: CASRDRVTETQYF. The CDR3 coding sequence is TGTGCCAGCAGGGACAGGGTTACGGAGACCCAGTACTTC.

This clonotype was detected once. The rearrangement links TRBV6-2 or TRBV6-3 to TRBJ2-6; D possibly corresponds to TRBD2 (6 bases). Between the trimmed V and J ends, which lost 3 bases and 3 bases, there was a span of 12 bases. CDR3 length: 16 residues. The germline CDR1 and CDR2 sequences are MNHEY and SVGEGT. This chain's CDR3 is CASSYWEAVGANVLTF. The CDR3 DNA is TGTGCCAGCAGTTATTGGGAGGCTGTTGGGGCCAACGTCCTGACTTTC.

This clonotype was picked up a small number of times. This chain links TRBV9 with TRBJ2-7; D is undetermined. The last part of the DNA fits TRBJ2-5 better; the J call may be wrong. Germline V gives CDR1 SGDLS, CDR2 YYNGEE. This CDR3 comprises 16 residues. CDR3 bases: TGTGCCAGCAGCGTAGCTCTGGATATTTGGACGGAGACCCAGTACTTC. Amino acids: CASSVALDIWTETQYF.

V usage is TRBV5-1 and J usage is TRBJ2-3; D is ambiguous. The V end was cut by 5 bases, the J end by 4 bases, with 14 bases between. CDR3 length: 14 amino acids. The germline V gene has CDR1 SGHRS and CDR2 YFSETQ. The CDR3 region is CASRNSGLADTQYF. The CDR3, as DNA: TGCGCCAGCAGAAACTCAGGTCTAGCAGATACGCAGTATTTT.

This clonotype was recorded once. This chain uses TRBV11-2 with TRBJ2-2; D not certain. V was shortened by 3 bases and J by 5 bases, with 13 bases between the two germline ends. The CDR3 consists of 15 residues. Germline CDR1 and CDR2: SGHAT and FQNNGV. CDR3 loop: CASSFKSRWTGELFF. The CDR3, as DNA: TGTGCCAGCAGCTTCAAATCGCGTTGGACCGGGGAGCTGTTTTTT.

The chain recombines TRBV4-1 with TRBJ2-7; D is possibly TRBD2 (6 bases). CDR3 length equals 16 residues. The V and J ends lost 1 base and 2 bases respectively, with 15 bases between them. Germline CDR1 reads MGHRA; CDR2 reads YSYEKL. CDR3 bases: TGCGCCAGCAGCCAAGTTGTTGCCTCGGGGGCCTACGAGCAGTACTTC. It specifies CASSQVVASGAYEQYF.

This chain uses TRBV15 with TRBJ1-1; D call uncertain. The V gene lost 0 bases and the J gene lost 0 bases, with 8 bases spanning the gap. Germline V gene lookup returns CDR1 LNHNV and CDR2 YYDKDF (reference sequence). The CDR3 runs 15 residues. CDR3 sequence: CATSRDRLMNTEAFF. The CDR3 coding sequence is TGTGCCACCAGCAGAGACAGGTTGATGAACACTGAAGCTTTCTTT.

J is TRBJ1-2 and V is TRBV4-3; weak D call: TRBD1 (6 bases). Deletions cut 0 bases from V and 5 bases from J, with 13 bases between. This CDR3 spans 15 amino acids. The germline V gene encodes CDR1 LGHNA and CDR2 YSLEER. CDR3 sequence (DNA): TGCGCCAGCAGCCAAGATTCCCCGACAGGTTATGGCTACACCTTC. Protein product: CASSQDSPTGYGYTF.

The genes are TRBV5-1 and TRBJ2-3; D gene ambiguous. The CDR3 extends over 15 amino acids. Germline V gene sequence: CDR1 SGHRS, CDR2 YFSETQ. Trimming took off 8 bases at V and 3 bases at J, with 19 bases between the two ends. This CDR3 is CASTTGPLLTDTQYF. The CDR3 nucleotides read TGCGCCAGTACGACCGGGCCGCTTCTGACAGATACGCAGTATTTT.

CDR3 loop: CASSSKHGRPYSYNEQFF. CDR3 in DNA: TGTGCCAGCAGCTCCAAACATGGGAGGCCCTACTCCTACAATGAGCAGTTCTTC. The rearrangement uses TRBV5-6 and TRBJ2-1, with D maybe TRBD2 (6 bases). The V end was cut by 3 bases, the J end by 0 bases, with 19 bases between. CDR3 length equals 18 residues. Germline V gene data show CDR1 as SGHDT and CDR2 as YYEEEE.

V usage is TRBV6-1 and J usage is TRBJ2-3, with a possible D match to TRBD1 (5 bases). The CDR3 is made up of 15 amino acids. Trimming took 0 bases from V and 2 from J, leaving 9 bases between them. In germline, CDR1 is MNHNS, CDR2 SASEGT. In DNA form, the CDR3 reads TGTGCCAGCAGTGAAGCAGGGGCCACCACAGATACGCAGTATTTT. Translated: CASSEAGATTDTQYF.

This clonotype has a handful of counts. This rearrangement joins TRBV7-2 to TRBJ2-5; 8 positions match TRBD2. Per germline, CDR1 SGHTA and CDR2 FQGNSA. CDR3 length equals 15 residues. V shed 5 bases and J 10 bases; nucleotides not matched to a gene: 15. The CDR3 protein is CASSQPGLGVNHQYF. CDR3 sequence (DNA): TGTGCCAGCAGCCAACCGGGACTAGGGGTAAATCACCAGTACTTC.

The V and J genes are TRBV20-1 and TRBJ2-6, with D unresolved. Germline V gene lookup returns CDR1 DFQATT and CDR2 SNEGSKA (reference sequence). CDR3 length equals 15 residues. Trimming left V 2 bases short and J 0 bases short, with 8 bases between. In DNA, the CDR3 is TGCAGTGCTAGAAGGCAGACCTCTGGGGCCAACGTCCTGACTTTC. It yields the protein CSARRQTSGANVLTF.

This clonotype is a singleton in its sample. V usage is TRBV4-2 and J usage is TRBJ2-4; 9 nucleotides line up with TRBD1. The tail of the sequence fits TRBJ2-7 better, so the J call may be wrong. Germline-derived CDR1 and CDR2 are LGHNA and YNFKEQ. This CDR3 has 16 residues. CDR3 sequence reads: CASSQIAGTGTNEQYF. The CDR3 bases are TGTGCCAGCAGCCAAATCGCCGGGACAGGGACGAACGAGCAGTACTTC.

This chain links TRBV6-2 or TRBV6-3 with TRBJ2-3; the D gene is possibly TRBD1 (6 bases). Trimming cost V 8 bases and J 1 base, with 10 bases left between them. The CDR3 runs to 13 residues. The germline V gene encodes CDR1 MNHEY and CDR2 SVGEGT. The CDR3 region has the DNA TGTGCCAGCCGGGACACCGGCACAGATACGCAGTATTTT. Translated: CASRDTGTDTQYF.